This TCR beta chain emerged from a study of blood T cell repertoires in COVID-19. Study details: Samples of COVID-19 (acute and convalescent) were obtained from the United States, Italy and Spain. T cells, B-cell-depleted T cells, or PBMCs provided the cDNA or gDNA that served as material.

As processed by the authors: Nucleated cell counts were estimated from reference gene primer amplification. Sequenced by immunoSEQ multiplex PCR; TCRdb stores in-frame clones only, minus some. V and J calls and clone size are given by that table; D and trimming were obtained from the DNA. Among tens of thousands of clones, roughly four fifths were seen once, and the ten largest hold more than 9%. The junction had 4 bases not matched to a gene; V was cut back by 6 bases and J by 7 bases. CDR1 is SGHRS and CDR2 is YFSETQ in the germline V gene. This CDR3 has 14 residues. The V and J genes are TRBV5-1 and TRBJ2-2; TRBD2 matches at 12 bases. Sequencing used peripheral blood. The TCR comes from a man between 60 and 75 years old with acute or convalescent COVID-19. This chain's CDR3 is CASKVGLAGGELFF. The CDR3 DNA reads as TGCGCCAGCAAGGTGGGACTAGCGGGCGGGGAGCTGTTTTTT.